This T cell receptor (beta chain) was observed in a study of T-cell memory formation after mild COVID-19. TCRdb called the 5' RACE reads again in MiXCR, with one record for every CDR3 protein. This sample has 150,000 to 200,000 distinct CDR3 sequences, with around 10% found just once. The CDR3 totals 12 residues. CDR1 and CDR2 from the germline V gene are SGHRS and YFSETQ. Trimming cost V 6 bases and J 10 bases, with 11 bases left between them. This TCR was recovered from a man in his late teens or twenties who had mild COVID-19 (a few samples of this study predate the infection). Cell type and time point are not known. The sequencing sample was made of PBMCs or a T cell subset sorted from them (not recorded which). V and J are TRBV5-1 and TRBJ1-6, with D uncertain. CDR3 nucleotides: TGCGCCAGCAAGGAGGAGAGCTCACCCCTCCACTTT. This encodes CASKEESSPLHF.